The 23 T cell receptor beta chains reported below all come from one sample, sequenced in a study of identical twins. One entry per CDR3 protein results from TCRdb running MiXCR on the 5' RACE reads. The repertoire holds about 790,000 distinct CDR3 sequences, with 18% as singletons. These data were also filed under a second study, of T cells expressing NK-cell markers.

The specimen sequenced was PBMCs. These receptors were taken from a woman in her late teens or twenties in good health.

In nucleotides, the CDR3 is TGTGCCAGCAGTTCCCCGGATCGCTACGAGCAGTACTTC. The encoded protein is CASSSPDRYEQYF. The chain combines TRBV6-5 with TRBJ2-7; D gene ambiguous. This CDR3 is built from 13 residues. In germline, CDR1 is MNHEY, CDR2 SVGAGI. V lost 4 bases and J 3 bases, leaving 10 bases between the germline ends.

J is TRBJ2-1 and V is TRBV15, with TRBD1 matching 10 bases. CDR3 length: 15 residues. Losses at the gene ends were 3 bases for V and 4 bases for J; bases not matched to a gene: 3. In germline, CDR1 is LNHNV, CDR2 YYDKDF (reference sequence). Here the CDR3 DNA reads TGTGCCACCAGCAGCCGGGACAGGGGATACAATGAGCAGTTCTTC. It encodes CATSSRDRGYNEQFF.

This clonotype appeared a few times. This sequence joins TRBV20-1 and TRBJ1-4; D gene ambiguous. Germline-derived CDR1 and CDR2 are DFQATT and SNEGSKA (reference sequence). Trimming removed 5 bases from V and 0 bases from J, with 16 bases in between. The CDR3 runs 16 residues. CDR3 region: CSAPSISGATNEKLFF. CDR3 nucleotides: TGCAGTGCTCCCAGTATTAGTGGAGCAACTAATGAAAAACTGTTTTTT.

The V gene is TRBV20-1, the J gene TRBJ1-5; 9 bases agree with TRBD1. Germline CDR1 DFQATT, CDR2 SNEGSKA (reference sequence). V shed 5 bases, J shed 7 bases, and the junction held 6 bases outside the gene matches. This CDR3 spans 13 amino acids. The CDR3, as DNA: TGCAGTGCTCCCCGACAGGGGGAACAGCCCCAGCATTTT. Protein: CSAPRQGEQPQHF.

The V call is TRBV18, the J call TRBJ1-2, with no clear D. V was trimmed by 5 bases and J by 4 bases, leaving 14 bases between them. This CDR3 spans 14 amino acids. The V gene's germline CDR1 is KGHSH and CDR2 LQKENI. The CDR3 DNA follows: TGTGCCAGCTCAACGGGAGGGTTGACCTATGGCTACACCTTC. Its protein is CASSTGGLTYGYTF.

With respect to this clonotype: A much larger clone lies a single base off, so this may be a read error. V gene TRBV20-1 combines with J gene TRBJ1-1; 7 nucleotides align to TRBD1. Looked up from germline, CDR1 is DFQATT and CDR2 is SNEGSKA (reference sequence). This CDR3 is built from 16 residues. For the CDR3, the DNA is TGCTGTGCTAGGGGGCGGGCCCAGACGCCGAGCACTGAAGCTTTCTTT. Its protein product is CCARGRAQTPSTEAFF.

The V gene is TRBV11-2, the J gene TRBJ2-5; 8 bases agree with TRBD2. The CDR3 is 15 amino acids. Germline CDR1 SGHAT, CDR2 FQNNGV. V was pared by 5 bases and J by 5 bases, with 10 bases of the junction left unmatched. This chain's CDR3 is CASSDSGAGGETQYF. In nucleotides, the CDR3 is TGTGCCAGCAGCGATAGCGGGGCTGGGGGGGAGACCCAGTACTTC.

This sequence joins TRBV5-1 and TRBJ2-1; the match to TRBD2 covers 8 bases. V trimming: 4 bases; J trimming: 6 bases; junction bases outside the gene matches: 9. This CDR3 is 15 amino acids long. Germline loops: CDR1 SGHRS, CDR2 YFSETQ. The CDR3 DNA sequence: TGCGCCAGCAGCCCCCGGGGCGGGGGGACCAATGAGCAGTTCTTC. Residues: CASSPRGGGTNEQFF.

This clonotype was counted once. The chain carries TRBV6-5 and TRBJ2-1; D is uncertain. The V and J ends lost 1 base and 4 bases respectively, with 14 bases between them. Germline CDR1 MNHEY, CDR2 SVGAGI. This CDR3 spans 16 amino acids. CDR3 nucleotides: TGTGCCAGCAGTTACTATGGAACCAGAATATACAATGAGCAGTTCTTC. It yields the protein CASSYYGTRIYNEQFF.

The rearrangement uses TRBV9 and TRBJ2-7; D gene unclear. Germline-derived CDR1 and CDR2 are SGDLS and YYNGEE. The CDR3 has 13 amino acids. V lost 0 bases and J 2 bases, leaving 6 bases between the germline ends. The DNA for the CDR3 is TGTGCCAGCAGCGTAGGGGATGCCTACGAGCAGTACTTC. Translating it yields CASSVGDAYEQYF.

The CDR3 bases are TGTGCCAGCATCCCCGGGAGTCGGAGGGAGAGCACAGATACGCAGTATTTT. Its protein is CASIPGSRRESTDTQYF. V is TRBV12-3 or TRBV12-4 and J is TRBJ2-3; D might be TRBD2 (6 bases). CDR3 length: 17 amino acids. V dropped 7 bases and J dropped 0 bases, with 20 bases sitting between them.

This clonotype was observed a handful of times. The gene calls are TRBV7-2 and TRBJ2-5; TRBD1 matches at 7 bases. CDR1 and CDR2 from the germline V gene are SGHTA and FQGNSA. V lost 4 bases and J lost 4; bases outside the gene matches: 9. CDR3 length: 15 amino acids. This CDR3 is CASSSTGMAGETQYF. The CDR3 region has the DNA TGTGCCAGCAGCTCGACAGGGATGGCGGGAGAGACCCAGTACTTC. Supplemented by reference TRBV7-2 and TRBJ2-5, the full variable domain reads GAGVSQSPSNKVTEKGKDVELRCDPISGHTALYWYRQSLGQGLEFLIYFQGNSAPDKSGLPSDRFSAERTGGSVSTLTIQRTQQEDSAVYLCASSSTGMAGETQYFGPGTRLLVL.

This clonotype was seen a handful of times. The chain combines TRBV7-3 with TRBJ2-7; no clear D. Trimming took off 5 bases at V and 1 base at J, with 15 bases between the two ends. From germline, CDR1 is SGHTA and CDR2 FQGTGA. The CDR3 runs 15 residues. The CDR3 DNA reads as TGTGCCAGCAGCGCAAGCCAGGCTCAATCCTACGAGCAGTACTTC. This encodes CASSASQAQSYEQYF.

V and J are TRBV10-3 and TRBJ2-5; D is possibly TRBD2 (7 bases). CDR1 and CDR2 (germline): ENHRY, SYGVKD. V dropped 4 bases and J dropped 1 base, with 13 bases sitting between them. The CDR3 is 15 residues long. CDR3 bases: TGTGCCATCAGTGGTCCGCGGGGGCCCCAAGAGACCCAGTACTTC. Protein product: CAISGPRGPQETQYF.

V is TRBV4-3 and J is TRBJ2-3; a possible D gene is TRBD2 (6 bases). The germline V and J ends were trimmed by 2 bases and 2 bases, with 14 bases remaining between them. Germline V gene lookup returns CDR1 LGHNA and CDR2 YSLEER. CDR3 length equals 16 residues. CDR3 sequence reads: CASSQHPGAPTDTQYF. The CDR3 DNA follows: TGCGCCAGCAGCCAACACCCGGGAGCCCCCACAGATACGCAGTATTTT.

This clonotype appeared many times. A read error may produce the germline difference seen at one junction end. V and J are TRBV6-2 or TRBV6-3 and TRBJ2-7; no clear D gene. This CDR3 has 13 amino acids. The germline CDR1 and CDR2 sequences are MNHEY and SVGEGT. The chain's CDR3 is CASSNSLPYEQYF. The DNA for the CDR3 is TGTGCCAGCAGTAACTCTCTGCCCTACGAGCAGTACTTC.

The genes are TRBV7-9 and TRBJ1-2, with D unresolved. Germline V gene sequence: CDR1 SEHNR, CDR2 FQNEAQ (reference sequence). The V end lost 5 bases, the J end lost 1 base, and 11 bases lay between the germline ends. The CDR3 extends over 14 amino acids. In DNA form, the CDR3 reads TGTGCCAGCAGCACTACACGTGATAACTATGGCTACACCTTC. It specifies CASSTTRDNYGYTF.

The chain links TRBV5-1 to TRBJ2-6; no reliable D call. Germline CDR1 and CDR2: SGHRS and YFSETQ. V was shortened by 1 base and J by 0 bases, with 14 bases between the two germline ends. The CDR3 runs 18 residues. CDR3 sequence: CASSLLDPRNSGANVLTF. In nucleotides, the CDR3 is TGCGCCAGCAGCTTGCTGGACCCTCGGAACTCTGGGGCCAACGTCCTGACTTTC.

This chain uses TRBV20-1 with TRBJ2-1; 9 bases map to TRBD2. The J segment lost 7 bases and the V segment lost 0 bases, leaving 10 bases of the junction unmatched. Germline CDR1 reads DFQATT; CDR2 reads SNEGSKA (reference sequence). This CDR3 has 16 amino acids. The CDR3 nucleotides are TGCAGTGCTAGAGATCGTGTGCGGGGGGGCCGGAATGAGCAGTTCTTC. Residues: CSARDRVRGGRNEQFF.

The chain couples TRBV5-1 to TRBJ2-3, with D perhaps matching TRBD2 (5 bases). This CDR3 is 14 amino acids long. Per germline, CDR1 SGHRS and CDR2 YFSETQ. The ends were cut back, 3 bases at V and 5 bases at J, with 13 bases in the middle. In DNA, the CDR3 is TGCGCCAGCAGCTGGGGAGTACGGGGAGATACGCAGTATTTT. Amino acid sequence: CASSWGVRGDTQYF.

V is TRBV6-1 and J is TRBJ2-7; 10 bases are shared with TRBD1. Per germline, CDR1 MNHNS and CDR2 SASEGT. V was pared by 5 bases and J by 3 bases, with 4 bases of the junction left unmatched. The CDR3 covers 14 residues. CDR3 amino acids: CASSRDRGLYEQYF. The CDR3 DNA sequence: TGTGCCAGCAGTCGGGACAGGGGCCTCTACGAGCAGTACTTC.

This chain connects TRBV9 to TRBJ1-1; the match to TRBD1 covers 7 bases. V shed 4 bases, J shed 4 bases, and the junction held 10 bases outside the gene matches. The V gene's germline CDR1 is SGDLS and CDR2 YYNGEE. CDR3 length: 15 residues. The CDR3 loop is CASSPQVRGSTEAFF. The CDR3 DNA sequence: TGTGCCAGCAGCCCCCAGGTCAGGGGGAGCACTGAAGCTTTCTTT.

V and J are TRBV20-1 and TRBJ1-1; TRBD1 might be the D (5 bases). Trimming shortened V by 4 bases and J by 1 base, and 16 bases separated the two germline ends. Per germline, CDR1 DFQATT and CDR2 SNEGSKA (reference sequence). The CDR3 has 15 amino acids. CDR3 DNA: TGCAGTGCTATTGACAGTCCCAACAGGAACACTGAAGCTTTCTTT. Residues: CSAIDSPNRNTEAFF.